These 24 T cell receptor beta chains were sequenced from one sample in a study of cytomegalovirus exposure and HLA in healthy donors. PCR employed 60 Vbeta and 13 Jbeta primers. The table came from immunoSEQ multiplex PCR; TCRdb's copy has only in-frame clones and leaves some out. The sample lists under 150,000 clones, roughly three quarters occurring once. The sample taken for sequencing was PBMCs. The receptors shown here come from a woman in her sixties in good health and CMV-seronegative.

The genes are TRBV18 and TRBJ2-3, with 8 bases aligning to TRBD2. V lost 2 bases to trimming and J lost 1 base; unmatched junction nucleotides: 2. The CDR3 sequence is 15 residues long. Germline values: CDR1 KGHSH, CDR2 LQKENI. CDR3: CASSPTLAGTDTQYF. CDR3 bases: TGTGCCAGCTCACCAACACTAGCGGGCACAGATACGCAGTATTTT.

This clone has more than one count but fewer than ten. The chain employs TRBV10-1 and TRBJ1-4, with 9 nucleotides matching TRBD1. Germline CDR1 reads WNHNN; CDR2 reads SYGVQD (reference sequence). CDR3 length equals 18 residues. Trimming took 5 bases from V and 0 from J; bases not matched to a gene: 10. Here the CDR3 reads CASSIRQGGVATNEKLFF. As DNA, the CDR3 is TGCGCCAGCAGTATTCGACAGGGGGGCGTTGCAACTAATGAAAAACTGTTTTTT.

This sequence joins TRBV2 and TRBJ2-1; 7 bases agree with TRBD2. This CDR3 comprises 15 residues. The germline V gene has CDR1 SNHLY and CDR2 FYNNEI. Trimming removed 8 bases from V and 1 base from J; junction bases left unmatched: 8. The CDR3 DNA sequence: TGTGCCAGCCAAACCTCTAGCGGTTCCTACAATGAGCAGTTCTTC. Its translation: CASQTSSGSYNEQFF.

This clone was picked up one time. The chain couples TRBV5-1 to TRBJ2-5, with 7 bases lining up with TRBD1. The CDR3 totals 14 residues. In germline, CDR1 is SGHRS, CDR2 YFSETQ. Losses at the gene ends were 0 bases for V and 7 bases for J; bases not matched to a gene: 6. The CDR3 loop is CASSLEGGGGTQYF. CDR3 bases: TGCGCCAGCAGCTTGGAAGGGGGCGGTGGGACCCAGTACTTC.

The chain recombines TRBV15 with TRBJ2-5, with D possibly TRBD1 on 5 matching bases. Between the trimmed V and J ends, which lost 3 bases and 4 bases, there was a span of 15 bases. Germline CDR1 reads LNHNV; CDR2 reads YYDKDF (reference sequence). The CDR3 loop spans 15 amino acids. The CDR3 region is CATSRDGQTGETQYF. The CDR3 bases are TGTGCCACCAGCAGGGACGGACAAACCGGAGAGACCCAGTACTTC.

The rearrangement links TRBV7-8 to TRBJ2-7, with 11 bases lining up with TRBD2. There are 15 residues in the CDR3. The junction had 3 bases not matched to a gene; V was cut back by 4 bases and J by 1 base. From germline, CDR1 is SGHVS and CDR2 FQNEAQ. The chain's CDR3 is CASSSRLAGSYEQYF. The CDR3 DNA is TGTGCCAGCAGCTCCAGACTAGCGGGGTCCTACGAGCAGTACTTC.

This clone is a singleton in its sample. V and J are TRBV10-1 and TRBJ1-4; D unresolved. The germline V gene encodes CDR1 WNHNN and CDR2 SYGVQD (reference sequence). V dropped 0 bases and J dropped 3 bases, with 5 bases sitting between them. This CDR3 comprises 14 residues. The CDR3 DNA sequence: TGCGCCAGCAGTGAGTCGTCCGCTAATGAAAAACTGTTTTTT. Protein sequence: CASSESSANEKLFF.

This clone was detected a few times. The chain carries TRBV23-1 and TRBJ1-5; D not resolved. TRBV23-1 carries the ORF label, with uncertain function. The CDR3 contains 10 residues. Trimming pared 10 bases from V and 11 bases from J, leaving 12 bases between. The CDR3 DNA follows: TGCGCCACATCGGGGTCGGCCCAGCATTTT. Translating it yields CATSGSAQHF.

In its sample, this clone was seen a few times. The genes are TRBV30 and TRBJ2-7, with a weak D call TRBD2 (5 bases). Germline V gene sequence: CDR1 GTSNPN, CDR2 SVGIG (reference sequence). The V and J ends lost 0 bases and 7 bases respectively, with 16 bases between them. This CDR3 is 14 amino acids long. The chain's CDR3 is CAWSVSLPTGEQYF. In DNA form, the CDR3 reads TGTGCCTGGAGTGTAAGTCTGCCCACGGGGGAGCAGTACTTC.

This rearrangement joins TRBV7-2 to TRBJ2-1, with 10 positions matching TRBD2. In germline, CDR1 is SGHTA, CDR2 FQGNSA. Trimming took 1 base from V and 6 from J; bases not matched to a gene: 0. CDR3 size: 14 residues. The CDR3 nucleotides are TGTGCCAGCAGCTTAGGGACTAGCGGCAATGAGCAGTTCTTC. The encoded protein is CASSLGTSGNEQFF.

This chain uses TRBV5-1 with TRBJ2-2, with a possible D match to TRBD1 (6 bases). V was shortened by 3 bases and J by 6 bases, with 21 bases between the two germline ends. CDR3 length: 17 amino acids. The germline CDR1 and CDR2 sequences are SGHRS and YFSETQ. The DNA of the CDR3 is TGCGCCAGCAGCTGGACCGGGTCCCCCTCAGGGGCCGGGGAGCTGTTTTTT. Its protein is CASSWTGSPSGAGELFF.

J is TRBJ1-2 and V is TRBV18; 8 nucleotides line up with TRBD1. J lost 8 bases, V lost 0 bases, and 2 bases had no gene match. Germline V CDR1 and CDR2: KGHSH, LQKENI. The CDR3 is made up of 13 amino acids. DNA of the CDR3: TGTGCCAGCTCACCACCGACAGGGGAGGGCTACACCTTC. It yields the protein CASSPPTGEGYTF.

The chain carries TRBV27 and TRBJ2-1, with D perhaps matching TRBD2 (6 bases). Trimming shortened V by 3 bases and J by 2 bases, and 11 bases separated the two germline ends. CDR1 is MNHEY, CDR2 SMNVEV, per germline (reference sequence). The CDR3 loop spans 15 amino acids. DNA for the CDR3: TGTGCCAGCAGTTTGACCAGCGGGCCCTACAATGAGCAGTTCTTC. This gives the protein CASSLTSGPYNEQFF.

This chain uses TRBV28 with TRBJ2-3, with D possibly TRBD1 on 5 matching bases. Looked up from germline, CDR1 is MDHEN and CDR2 is SYDVKM. The V and J ends lost 4 bases and 7 bases respectively, with 9 bases between them. The CDR3 sequence is 12 residues long. CDR3 DNA sequence: TGTGCCAGCAGTTCGGACATAAATACGCAGTATTTT. This translates into CASSSDINTQYF.

The sample holds one count of this clone. This chain links TRBV5-1 with TRBJ2-5; maybe TRBD2 (6 bases). The J call is doubtful: the DNA matches TRBJ2-7 better. CDR3 length: 14 amino acids. Germline V gene lookup returns CDR1 SGHRS and CDR2 YFSETQ. CDR3 in amino acids: CASSSLLAPYEQYF. DNA for the CDR3: TGCGCCAGCAGCTCTTTACTAGCCCCCTACGAGCAGTACTTC.

The chain uses TRBV5-3 and TRBJ2-7; 11 nucleotides line up with TRBD2. TRBV5-3 is given ORF status, its function remaining uncertain. Trimming took 2 bases from V and 2 from J; bases not matched to a gene: 0. The CDR3 consists of 14 residues. CDR3 sequence reads: CARSLLAGAYEQYF. DNA for the CDR3: TGTGCCAGAAGCTTACTAGCGGGAGCCTACGAGCAGTACTTC.

The genes are TRBV5-6 and TRBJ2-2; TRBD2 matches at 7 bases. The V gene's germline CDR1 is SGHDT and CDR2 YYEEEE. Unmatched junction bases numbered 8, after V lost 3 bases and J lost 3 bases. CDR3 size: 16 residues. DNA for the CDR3: TGTGCCAGCAGCTCCGGACTAGTAAGGGACACCGGGGAGCTGTTTTTT. This sequence encodes CASSSGLVRDTGELFF.

J is TRBJ2-7 and V is TRBV27; maybe TRBD1 (5 bases). From germline, CDR1 is MNHEY and CDR2 SMNVEV (reference sequence). The CDR3 runs to 14 residues. Trimming pared 2 bases from V and 4 bases from J, leaving 12 bases between. The CDR3 sequence is CASSLVQGRYEQYF. The CDR3 region has the DNA TGTGCCAGCAGTTTAGTGCAGGGAAGGTACGAGCAGTACTTC.

This sequence joins TRBV6-4 and TRBJ2-3; perhaps TRBD2 as D (7 bases). Germline-derived CDR1 and CDR2 are MRHNA and SNTAGT. The CDR3 extends over 16 amino acids. V shed 5 bases and J shed 2 bases, with 17 bases lying between them. The CDR3 nucleotides read TGTGCCAGCAGTTTCCGGGGGGCTTCGCCCACAGATACGCAGTATTTT. Residues: CASSFRGASPTDTQYF.

This chain uses TRBV15 with TRBJ2-1, with TRBD2 identical over 7 bases. The CDR3 extends over 12 amino acids. With V trimmed by 5 bases and J by 9 bases, 4 bases remained unmatched. Germline V lookup: CDR1 LNHNV, CDR2 YYDKDF (reference sequence). Here the CDR3 reads CATSLTSLEQFF. In DNA form, the CDR3 reads TGTGCCACCAGCCTGACTAGCCTTGAGCAGTTCTTC.

V and J are TRBV7-3 and TRBJ2-7; D may be TRBD2 (7 bases). CDR1 and CDR2 (germline): SGHTA, FQGTGA. The V and J ends lost 8 bases and 0 bases respectively, with 17 bases between them. This CDR3 region has 15 residues. The CDR3 DNA is TGTGCCAGCGCCCTAGGGGGGGGGAGCTCCTACGAGCAGTACTTC. It specifies CASALGGGSSYEQYF.

The gene calls are TRBV4-1 and TRBJ1-1; no firm D call. Germline V gives CDR1 MGHRA, CDR2 YSYEKL. The CDR3 covers 15 residues. V lost 1 base and J 0 bases, leaving 9 bases between the germline ends. CDR3 residues: CASSQVERLNTEAFF. CDR3 in DNA: TGCGCCAGCAGCCAAGTGGAGAGGTTGAACACTGAAGCTTTCTTT.

V usage is TRBV5-1 and J usage is TRBJ2-1, with D perhaps TRBD1 (5 bases). The V and J ends lost 7 bases and 1 base respectively, with 15 bases between them. This CDR3 has 15 residues. In germline, CDR1 is SGHRS, CDR2 YFSETQ. The CDR3 DNA is TGCGCCAGCGGTTCCTCGACAGTTTCCTACAATGAGCAGTTCTTC. Translating it yields CASGSSTVSYNEQFF.

The CDR3 sequence is CASSPEGDRTYEQYF. The DNA of the CDR3 is TGTGCCAGCAGCCCCGAGGGGGACAGGACCTACGAGCAGTACTTC. The chain uses TRBV9 and TRBJ2-7, with TRBD1 identical over 8 bases. The CDR3 covers 15 residues. CDR1 and CDR2 (germline): SGDLS, YYNGEE. V lost 4 bases and J lost 2; bases outside the gene matches: 8.